This TCR beta chain was sequenced during a study of blood T cell repertoires in COVID-19. The cohort comprised adults aged about 18 to 89 years residing in approximately 25 US areas. This clone was seen only a few times. Assay: immunoSEQ multiplex PCR; the TCRdb copy retains only in-frame clones and omits some. Altogether approximately 150,000 clones are present, over 80% being singletons, with the ten largest covering roughly 4.9%. From germline, CDR1 is MDHEN and CDR2 SYDVKM. Trimming removed 6 bases at V and 5 bases at J, with 19 bases between. The CDR3 totals 15 residues. The source of this sequence is a man in his 70s who had been exposed to COVID-19. The genes are TRBV28 and TRBJ1-1; D gene unclear. Sequences were obtained from PBMCs or T cells enriched from blood (not recorded which). The CDR3 sequence is CASSPGGLLGTEAFF. DNA for the CDR3: TGTGCCAGCAGCCCCGGTGGGCTCCTTGGGACTGAAGCTTTCTTT.